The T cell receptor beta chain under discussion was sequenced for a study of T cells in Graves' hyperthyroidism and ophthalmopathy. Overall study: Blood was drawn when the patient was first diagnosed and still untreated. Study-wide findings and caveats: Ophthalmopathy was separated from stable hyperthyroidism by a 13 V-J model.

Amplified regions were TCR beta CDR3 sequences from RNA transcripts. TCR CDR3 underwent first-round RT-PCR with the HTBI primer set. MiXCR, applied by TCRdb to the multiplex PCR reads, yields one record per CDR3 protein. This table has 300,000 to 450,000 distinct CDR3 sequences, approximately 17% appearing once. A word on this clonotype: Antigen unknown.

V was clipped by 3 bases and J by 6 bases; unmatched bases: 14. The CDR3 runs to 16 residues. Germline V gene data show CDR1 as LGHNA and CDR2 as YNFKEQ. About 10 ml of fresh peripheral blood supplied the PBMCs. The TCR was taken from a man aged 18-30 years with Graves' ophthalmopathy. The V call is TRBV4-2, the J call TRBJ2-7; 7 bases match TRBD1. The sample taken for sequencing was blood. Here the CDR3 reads CASSHPGQRLIGEQYF. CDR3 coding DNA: TGTGCCAGCAGCCACCCGGGACAGCGATTGATTGGCGAGCAGTACTTC.